This T cell receptor beta chain appears in the sequencing data of a study of cytomegalovirus exposure and HLA in healthy donors. Study-level results: There were under 200 TCR beta chains listed as cytomegalovirus-associated.

Trimming removed 4 bases from V and 1 base from J, with 25 bases in between. Germline CDR1 SGHVS, CDR2 FQNEAQ. This CDR3 has 19 residues. With regard to this clone: Its antigen remains unknown.

The method was immunoSEQ multiplex PCR; TCRdb's version includes in-frame clones alone and lacks a portion of them. Altogether approximately 160,000 clones are present, 95% to 96% being singletons, with the ten largest covering roughly 1%. The sequencing input was PBMCs. The TCR was taken from a woman between 18 and 29 years old in good health and CMV-seronegative. The V and J genes are TRBV7-8 and TRBJ1-1; unclear D gene. For the CDR3, the DNA is TGTGCCAGCAGCTCAGTTAGGGTTACGAGGCGGGTATCGAACACTGAAGCTTTCTTT. Encoded protein: CASSSVRVTRRVSNTEAFF.